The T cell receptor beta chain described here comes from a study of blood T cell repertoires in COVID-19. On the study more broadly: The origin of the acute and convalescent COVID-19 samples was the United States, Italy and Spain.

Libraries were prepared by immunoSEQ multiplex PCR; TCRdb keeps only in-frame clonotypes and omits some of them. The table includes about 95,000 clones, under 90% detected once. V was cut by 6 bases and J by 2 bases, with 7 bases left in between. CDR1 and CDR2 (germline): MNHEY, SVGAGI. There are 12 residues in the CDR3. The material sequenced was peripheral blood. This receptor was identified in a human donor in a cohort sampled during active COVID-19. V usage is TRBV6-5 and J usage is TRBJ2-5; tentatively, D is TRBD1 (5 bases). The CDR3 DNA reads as TGTGCCAGCAGGGCAGGGCAAGAGACCCAGTACTTC. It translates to CASRAGQETQYF.